This TCR beta chain emerged from a study of cytomegalovirus exposure and HLA in healthy donors. General study points: TCR beta chains numbering more than 150 were designated cytomegalovirus-associated.

PCR involved 60 Vbeta and 13 Jbeta primers. TCRdb keeps only in-frame clones here, not all; method: immunoSEQ multiplex PCR. Of roughly 170,000 clones in the sample, 80% to 85% were seen once. A note on this clone: The antigen is undetermined.

The CDR3 has 14 residues. V was pared by 6 bases and J by 2 bases, with 11 bases between. Germline V gene sequence: CDR1 LNHDA, CDR2 SQIVND (reference sequence). This chain links TRBV19 with TRBJ1-5; D call uncertain. The sequence came from a woman between 25 and 40 years old in good health and CMV-seronegative. The sample was PBMCs. CDR3 bases: TGTGCCAGTAGATCGGATGCGGGCAATCAGCCCCAGCATTTT. Protein product: CASRSDAGNQPQHF.